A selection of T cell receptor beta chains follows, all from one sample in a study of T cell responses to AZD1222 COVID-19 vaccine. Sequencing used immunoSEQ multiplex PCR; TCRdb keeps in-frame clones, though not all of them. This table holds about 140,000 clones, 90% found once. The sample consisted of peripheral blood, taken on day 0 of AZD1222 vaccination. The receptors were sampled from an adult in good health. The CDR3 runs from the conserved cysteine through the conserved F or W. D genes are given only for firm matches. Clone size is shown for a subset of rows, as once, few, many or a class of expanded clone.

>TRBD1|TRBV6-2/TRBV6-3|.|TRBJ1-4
TGTGCCAGCAGTTACTCATTGGGACAGACGAGCATGTTTTTT
CASSYSLGQTSMFF
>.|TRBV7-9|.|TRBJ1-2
TGTGCCAGCAGCTTAGCGACGGGGAAGGGCTACACCTTC
CASSLATGKGYTF
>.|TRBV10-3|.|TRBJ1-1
TGTGCCATCAGTGACAGCTACTCTGAAGCTTTCTTT
CAISDSYSEAFF
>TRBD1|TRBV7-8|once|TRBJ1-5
TGTGCCAGCAGCGGGGGACAGGGTGTTGGTCAGCCCCAGCATTTT
CASSGGQGVGQPQHF
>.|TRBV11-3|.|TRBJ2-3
TGTGCCAGCAGCCTACGAGGCGAAACTAGCACAGATACGCAGTATTTT
CASSLRGETSTDTQYF
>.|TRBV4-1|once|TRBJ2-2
TGCGCCAGCAGCCCGAGACCCTTGGAGCTGTTTTTT
CASSPRPLELFF
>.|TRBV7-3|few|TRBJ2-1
TGTGCCAGCAGCCCAGCCCAAGGCAATGAGCAGTTCTTC
CASSPAQGNEQFF
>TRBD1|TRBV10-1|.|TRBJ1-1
TGCGCCAGCAGTGCAAACCACCCCCGGGACAGGAACACTGAAGCTTTCTTT
CASSANHPRDRNTEAFF
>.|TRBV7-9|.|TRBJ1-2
TGTGCCAGCAGCCTATCGGGAAATACAGGGAGAGGCTACACCTTC
CASSLSGNTGRGYTF
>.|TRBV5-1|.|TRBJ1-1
TGCGCCAGCAGCGCTGTTACAGGGATCGCGTTAGCTTTCTTT
CASSAVTGIALAFF
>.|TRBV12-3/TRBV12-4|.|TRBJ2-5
TGTGCCAGCTCACAAGGGCGTGAGACCCAGTACTTC
CASSQGRETQYF
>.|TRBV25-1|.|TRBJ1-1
TGTGCCAGCAGCGGCGTTGGGGCCCATGAAGCTTTCTTT
CASSGVGAHEAFF
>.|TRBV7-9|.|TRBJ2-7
TGTGCCAGCAGCAACCGGGACGGATCCGGGGCATACGAGCAGTACTTC
CASSNRDGSGAYEQYF
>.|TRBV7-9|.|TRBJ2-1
TGTGCCAGCAGCTCAGGGCGTAATGAGCAGTTCTTC
CASSSGRNEQFF
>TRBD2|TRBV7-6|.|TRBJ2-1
TGTGCCAGCAGCCTTAGATTAGCGGGGGGGTACAATGAGCAGTTCTTC
CASSLRLAGGYNEQFF
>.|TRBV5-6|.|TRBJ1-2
TGTGCCAGCAGCTTGGAGCGGGGCGATGGCTACACCTTC
CASSLERGDGYTF
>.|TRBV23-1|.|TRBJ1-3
TGCGCCAGCAGTCTACTACCTAGCTCTGGAAACACCATATATTTT
CASSLLPSSGNTIYF
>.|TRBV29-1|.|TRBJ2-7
TGCAGCGTTGTATGGCTCAGAAGCAACTCCTACGAGCAGTACTTC
CSVVWLRSNSYEQYF
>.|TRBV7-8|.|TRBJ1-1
TGTGCCAGCAGCTTCCGGGGAGGCACTGAAGCTTTCTTT
CASSFRGGTEAFF
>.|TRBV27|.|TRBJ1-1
TGTGCCAGCAGTTTAATCGGGGGGGGGATTGTGCTGACTGAAGCTTTCTTT
CASSLIGGGIVLTEAFF
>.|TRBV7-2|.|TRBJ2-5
TGTGCCAGCAGCTTGAACAGGGACGAGACCCAGTACTTC
CASSLNRDETQYF
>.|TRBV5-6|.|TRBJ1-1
TGTGCCAGCAGCTTGAGTGAGAACACTGAAGCTTTCTTT
CASSLSENTEAFF
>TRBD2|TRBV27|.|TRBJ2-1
TGTGCCAGCAGTTTAATCGCGGGAGGGCCTTTAAATGAGCAGTTCTTC
CASSLIAGGPLNEQFF
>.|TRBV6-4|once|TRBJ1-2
TGTGCCAGCAGGACTGACAGCGATCCACGACCTAACTATGGCTACACCTTC
CASRTDSDPRPNYGYTF
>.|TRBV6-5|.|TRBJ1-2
TGTGCCAGCAGGGAGGAGGCTAACTATGGCTACACCTTC
CASREEANYGYTF
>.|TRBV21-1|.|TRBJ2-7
TGTGCCAGGTGGGAGGGGTTGGAGCAGTACTTC
CARWEGLEQYF
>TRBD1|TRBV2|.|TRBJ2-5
TGTGCCAGCACAACAGGGGGCCTAGAGACCCAGTACTTC
CASTTGGLETQYF
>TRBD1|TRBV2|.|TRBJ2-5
TGTGCCAGCAGGGAAAGGGACAGGCGCCAAGAGACCCAGTACTTC
CASRERDRRQETQYF
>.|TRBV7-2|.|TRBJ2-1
TGTGCCAGCAGCTCTGCCGGGGGAATTGAGCAGTTCTTC
CASSSAGGIEQFF
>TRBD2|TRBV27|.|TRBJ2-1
TGTGCCAGCAGTCCGTCCCCCCCTAGCGGAGCTTACAATGAGCAGTTCTTC
CASSPSPPSGAYNEQFF
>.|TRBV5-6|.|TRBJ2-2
TGTGCCAGCAGCTTCGGACTTAACACCGGGGAGCTGTTTTTT
CASSFGLNTGELFF
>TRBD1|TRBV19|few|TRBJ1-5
TGTGCCAGTAGTATAACTCCAGGGGGGGTTCAGCCCCAGCATTTT
CASSITPGGVQPQHF
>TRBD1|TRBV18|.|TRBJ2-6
TGTGCCAGCTCACCGGTTGACAGGGCTGGGGCCAACGTCCTGACTTTC
CASSPVDRAGANVLTF
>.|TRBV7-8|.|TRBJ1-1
TGTGCCAGCAGCTACCTTGAGGGGACTGAAGCTTTCTTT
CASSYLEGTEAFF